Below are 10 T cell receptor beta chains sequenced from a single sample in a study of blood T cells in healthy people across ages. A sample-barcoded 5' primer and a J-beta primer mix were used in a second PCR of about 6 to 12 cycles. TCRdb ran MiXCR on the 5' RACE reads and lists one entry per CDR3 protein. The data contain 1.8 million or so distinct CDR3 sequences, about two fifths of them singletons. The sample comprised blood. The receptors stem from a human donor in good health.

This chain connects TRBV5-1 to TRBJ2-7; 10 bases map to TRBD1. CDR3 size: 15 residues. Germline trimming cut 3 bases from V and 6 bases from J; bases unmatched to any gene: 9. Germline lookup yields CDR1 SGHRS and CDR2 YFSETQ. The CDR3 spells CASSSQGTGVGEQYF. CDR3 sequence (DNA): TGCGCCAGCAGCTCCCAGGGGACAGGGGTTGGCGAGCAGTACTTC. Full variable domain (rest looked up from reference TRBV5-1 and TRBJ2-7): KAGVTQTPRYLIKTRGQQVTLSCSPISGHRSVSWYQQTPGQGLQFLFEYFSETQRNKGNFPGRFSGRQFSNSRSEMNVSTLELGDSALYLCASSSQGTGVGEQYFGPGTRLTVT.

The chain links TRBV4-1 to TRBJ2-4, with TRBD1 matching 7 bases. The DNA end is a closer match to TRBJ2-7, so the J assignment may be wrong. Germline V gene sequence: CDR1 MGHRA, CDR2 YSYEKL. The CDR3 spans 13 residues. The CDR3 DNA is TGCGCCAGCAGCCCCTCGACAGGGAACGAGCAGTACTTC. Protein sequence: CASSPSTGNEQYF.

Notes on this clonotype: Given the absence of the conserved phenylalanine or tryptophan at the CDR3 end, a read error is likely. The rearrangement joins TRBV7-9 to TRBJ1-2; no definite D call. This CDR3 contains 15 residues. Trimming left V 1 base short and J 8 bases short, with 17 bases between. From germline, CDR1 is SEHNR and CDR2 FQNEAQ (reference sequence). CDR3 sequence reads: CASSLGLWDAKGYTV. CDR3 DNA sequence: TGTGCCAGCAGCTTAGGTTTGTGGGATGCGAAAGGCTACACCGTC.

The chain has TRBV29-1 and TRBJ1-1; D gene unclear. The CDR3 runs to 11 residues. Germline V CDR1 and CDR2: SQVTM, ANQGSEA. The V and J ends lost 4 bases and 8 bases respectively, with 11 bases between them. CDR3 sequence: CSVGDVGEAFF. DNA for the CDR3: TGCAGCGTTGGAGACGTGGGAGAAGCTTTCTTT.

The chain carries TRBV24-1 and TRBJ1-1; D call uncertain. Germline lookup yields CDR1 KGHDR and CDR2 SFDVKD. CDR3 length: 12 residues. The V and J ends lost 4 bases and 1 base respectively, with 3 bases between them. The CDR3 protein is CATSDANTEAFF. DNA of the CDR3: TGTGCCACCAGTGACGCGAACACTGAAGCTTTCTTT.

A word on this clonotype: An end of the junction does not agree with germline; a read error may underlie this. The gene calls are TRBV5-5 and TRBJ1-2; D may be TRBD1 (5 bases). The CDR3 covers 14 residues. CDR1 is SGHKS, CDR2 YYEKEE, per germline (reference sequence). The chain's CDR3 is CACSLGGAAYGYTF. Here the CDR3 DNA reads TGTGCCTGCAGCTTGGGAGGGGCCGCTTATGGCTACACCTTC.

This chain links TRBV7-6 with TRBJ2-2; a possible D gene is TRBD2 (7 bases). Germline V gene sequence: CDR1 SGHVS, CDR2 FNYEAQ. This CDR3 contains 15 residues. The V gene lost 7 bases and the J gene lost 7 bases, with 19 bases spanning the gap. The CDR3 loop is CASTLWGGADGELFF. CDR3 bases: TGTGCCAGCACCCTGTGGGGGGGGGCTGACGGGGAGCTGTTTTTT.

The chain recombines TRBV13 with TRBJ1-1, with D unresolved. With 7 bases removed from V and 0 bases from J, the gap between germline ends came to 12 bases. This CDR3 has 14 amino acids. Germline values: CDR1 PRHDT, CDR2 FYEKMQ (reference sequence). The CDR3 sequence: CASNTPRVNTEAFF. Written as DNA, the CDR3 is TGTGCCAGCAACACTCCCCGAGTGAACACTGAAGCTTTCTTT. The full variable domain, rest sourced from reference TRBV13 and TRBJ1-1, is AAGVIQSPRHLIKEKRETATLKCYPIPRHDTVYWYQQGPGQDPQFLISFYEKMQSDKGSIPDRFSAQQFSDYHSELNMSSLELGDSALYFCASNTPRVNTEAFFGQGTRLTVV.

The chain joins TRBV12-5 to TRBJ2-5; 8 bases are a match to TRBD1. The germline V gene has CDR1 LGHNT and CDR2 FRNRAP. V lost 5 bases to trimming and J lost 3 bases; unmatched junction nucleotides: 5. The CDR3 spans 14 residues. The CDR3 reads CASGLPDREETQYF. The CDR3 DNA reads as TGTGCTAGTGGTCTCCCGGACAGGGAAGAGACCCAGTACTTC.

J is TRBJ1-2 and V is TRBV4-3; 9 bases map to TRBD1. Germline CDR1 is LGHNA and CDR2 is YSLEER. The junction had 13 bases not matched to a gene; V was cut back by 2 bases and J by 6 bases. There are 17 residues in the CDR3. The CDR3 DNA sequence: TGCGCCAGCAGCCAAATCCTCCGGGACAGGGTTTGGGATGGCTACACCTTC. It specifies CASSQILRDRVWDGYTF.